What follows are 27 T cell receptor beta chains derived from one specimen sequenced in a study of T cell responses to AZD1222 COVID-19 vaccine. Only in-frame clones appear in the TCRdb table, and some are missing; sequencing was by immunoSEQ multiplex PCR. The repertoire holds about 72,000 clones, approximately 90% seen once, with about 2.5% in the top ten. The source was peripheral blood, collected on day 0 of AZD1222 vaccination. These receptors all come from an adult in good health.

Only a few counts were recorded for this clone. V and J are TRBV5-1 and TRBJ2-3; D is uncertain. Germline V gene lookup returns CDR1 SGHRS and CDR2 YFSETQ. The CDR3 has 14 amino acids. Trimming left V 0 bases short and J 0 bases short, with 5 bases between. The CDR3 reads CASSLGPSTDTQYF. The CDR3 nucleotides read TGCGCCAGCAGCTTGGGGCCTAGCACAGATACGCAGTATTTT.

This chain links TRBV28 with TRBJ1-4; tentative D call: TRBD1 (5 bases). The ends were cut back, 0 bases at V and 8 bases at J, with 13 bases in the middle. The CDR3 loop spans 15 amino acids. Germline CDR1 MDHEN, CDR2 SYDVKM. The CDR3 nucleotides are TGTGCCAGCAGTTTATGGGCAGGGCAGGGAGAAAAACTGTTTTTT. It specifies CASSLWAGQGEKLFF.

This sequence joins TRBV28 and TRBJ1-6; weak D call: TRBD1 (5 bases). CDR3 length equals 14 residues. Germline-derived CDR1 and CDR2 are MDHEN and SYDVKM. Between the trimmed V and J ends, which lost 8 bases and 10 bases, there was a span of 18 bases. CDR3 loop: CASGGVGDHSPLHF. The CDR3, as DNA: TGTGCCAGCGGCGGTGTAGGGGATCACTCACCCCTCCACTTT. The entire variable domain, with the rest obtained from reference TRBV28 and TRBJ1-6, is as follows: DVKVTQSSRYLVKRTGEKVFLECVQDMDHENMFWYRQDPGLGLRLIYFSYDVKMKEKGDIPEGYSVSREKKERFSLILESASTNQTSMYLCASGGVGDHSPLHFGNGTRLTVT.

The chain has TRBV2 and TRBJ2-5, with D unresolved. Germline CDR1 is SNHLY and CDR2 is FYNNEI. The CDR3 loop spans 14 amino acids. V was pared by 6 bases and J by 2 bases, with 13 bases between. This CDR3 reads CASRVDGVQETQYF. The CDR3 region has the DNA TGTGCCAGCAGGGTGGACGGCGTTCAAGAGACCCAGTACTTC.

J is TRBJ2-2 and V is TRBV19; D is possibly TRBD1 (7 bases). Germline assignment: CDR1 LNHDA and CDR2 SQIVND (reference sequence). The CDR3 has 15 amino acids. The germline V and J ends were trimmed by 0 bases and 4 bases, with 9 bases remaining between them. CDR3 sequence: CASSIDQGGTGELFF. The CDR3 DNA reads TGTGCCAGTAGTATAGACCAGGGGGGCACCGGGGAGCTGTTTTTT.

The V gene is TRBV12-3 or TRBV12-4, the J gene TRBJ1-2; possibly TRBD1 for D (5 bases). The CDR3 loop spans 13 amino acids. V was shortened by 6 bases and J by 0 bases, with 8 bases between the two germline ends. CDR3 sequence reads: CASRLTANYGYTF. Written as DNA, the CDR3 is TGTGCCAGCAGACTGACAGCTAACTATGGCTACACCTTC.

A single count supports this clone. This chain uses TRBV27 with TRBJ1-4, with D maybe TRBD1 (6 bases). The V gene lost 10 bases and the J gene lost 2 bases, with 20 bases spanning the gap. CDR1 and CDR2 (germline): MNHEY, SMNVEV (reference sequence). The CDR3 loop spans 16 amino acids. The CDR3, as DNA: TGTGCCACTCGGAAGGGGGGAAGAAGTACTAATGAAAAACTGTTTTTT. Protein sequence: CATRKGGRSTNEKLFF.

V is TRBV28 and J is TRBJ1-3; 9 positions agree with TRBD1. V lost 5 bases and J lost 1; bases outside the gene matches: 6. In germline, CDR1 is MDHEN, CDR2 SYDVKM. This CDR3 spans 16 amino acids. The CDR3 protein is CASSTPGQGSGNTIYF. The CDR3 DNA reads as TGTGCCAGCAGTACACCGGGACAGGGATCTGGAAACACCATATATTTT.

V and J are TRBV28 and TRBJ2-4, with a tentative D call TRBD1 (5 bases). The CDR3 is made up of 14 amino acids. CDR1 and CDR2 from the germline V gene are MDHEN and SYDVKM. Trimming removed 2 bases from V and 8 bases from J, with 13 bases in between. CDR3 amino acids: CASSLDQGIDIQYF. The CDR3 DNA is TGTGCCAGCAGTTTAGACCAGGGTATTGACATTCAGTACTTC.

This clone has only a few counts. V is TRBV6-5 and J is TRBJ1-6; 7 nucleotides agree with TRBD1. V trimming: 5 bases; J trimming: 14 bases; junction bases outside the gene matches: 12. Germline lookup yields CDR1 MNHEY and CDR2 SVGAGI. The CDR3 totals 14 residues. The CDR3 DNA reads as TGTGCCAGCAGTACCGACAGGGACCTAGACACCCTCCACTTT. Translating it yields CASSTDRDLDTLHF.

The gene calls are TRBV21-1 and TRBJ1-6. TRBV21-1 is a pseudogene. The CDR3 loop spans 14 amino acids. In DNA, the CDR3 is TGTGCCAGTTCAGGGAGCTCCTATAATTCACCCCTCCACTTT. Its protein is CASSGSSYNSPLHF.

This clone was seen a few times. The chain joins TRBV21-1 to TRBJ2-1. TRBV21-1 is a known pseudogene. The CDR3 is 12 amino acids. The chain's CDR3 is CASSKMYNEQFF. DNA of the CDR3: TGTGCCAGCAGCAAAATGTACAATGAGCAGTTCTTC.

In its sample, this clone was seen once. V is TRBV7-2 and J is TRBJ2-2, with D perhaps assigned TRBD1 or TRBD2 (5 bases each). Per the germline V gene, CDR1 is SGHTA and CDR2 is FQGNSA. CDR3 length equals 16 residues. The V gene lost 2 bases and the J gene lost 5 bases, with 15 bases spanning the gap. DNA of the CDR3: TGTGCCAGCAGCTTATTTGTCATTGGGGGAACCGGGGAGCTGTTTTTT. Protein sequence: CASSLFVIGGTGELFF.

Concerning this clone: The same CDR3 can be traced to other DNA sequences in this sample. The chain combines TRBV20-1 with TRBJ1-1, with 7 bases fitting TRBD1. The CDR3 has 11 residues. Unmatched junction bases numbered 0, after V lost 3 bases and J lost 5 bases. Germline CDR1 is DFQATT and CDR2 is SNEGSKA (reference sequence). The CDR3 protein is CSARTGTEAFF. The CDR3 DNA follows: TGCAGTGCTAGGACAGGGACTGAAGCTTTCTTT.

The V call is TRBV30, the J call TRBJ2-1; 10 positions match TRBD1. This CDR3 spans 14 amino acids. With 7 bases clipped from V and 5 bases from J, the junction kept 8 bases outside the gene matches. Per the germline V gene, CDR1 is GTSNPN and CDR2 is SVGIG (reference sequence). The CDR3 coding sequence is TGTGCCTTACAGACAGGGGGCGCGGACAATGAGCAGTTCTTC. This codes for CALQTGGADNEQFF.

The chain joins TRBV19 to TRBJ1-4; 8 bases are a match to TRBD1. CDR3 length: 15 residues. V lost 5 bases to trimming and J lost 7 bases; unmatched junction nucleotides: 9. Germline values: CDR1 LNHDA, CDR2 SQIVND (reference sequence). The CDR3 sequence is CASSSETGAGEKLFF. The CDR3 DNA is TGTGCCAGTAGTTCTGAGACAGGGGCAGGTGAAAAACTGTTTTTT.

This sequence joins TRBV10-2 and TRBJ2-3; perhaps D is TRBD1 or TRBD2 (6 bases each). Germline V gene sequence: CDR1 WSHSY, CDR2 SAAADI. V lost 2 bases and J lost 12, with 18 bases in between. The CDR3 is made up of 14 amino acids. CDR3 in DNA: TGCGCCAGCAGTGAGGGGGGCGGGGCGGCACCACAGTATTTT. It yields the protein CASSEGGGAAPQYF.

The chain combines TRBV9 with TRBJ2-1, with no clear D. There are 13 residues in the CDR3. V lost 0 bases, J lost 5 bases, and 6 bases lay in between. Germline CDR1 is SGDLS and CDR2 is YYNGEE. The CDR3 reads CASSVGQNNEQFF. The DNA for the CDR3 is TGTGCCAGCAGCGTAGGGCAGAACAATGAGCAGTTCTTC.

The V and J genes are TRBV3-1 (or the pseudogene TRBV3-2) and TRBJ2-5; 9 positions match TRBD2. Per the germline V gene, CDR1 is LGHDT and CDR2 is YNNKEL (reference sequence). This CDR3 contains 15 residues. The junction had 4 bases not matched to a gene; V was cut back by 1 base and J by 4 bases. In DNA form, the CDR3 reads TGTGCCAGCAGCCAAGGCGGGGGGGCCCGAGAGACCCAGTACTTC. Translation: CASSQGGGARETQYF.

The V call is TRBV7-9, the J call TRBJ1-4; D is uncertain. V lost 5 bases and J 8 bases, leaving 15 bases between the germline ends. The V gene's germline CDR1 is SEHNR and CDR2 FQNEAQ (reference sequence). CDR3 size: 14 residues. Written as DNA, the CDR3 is TGTGCCAGCAGCCACAGCCCTTTGGGAGAAAAACTGTTTTTT. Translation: CASSHSPLGEKLFF.

The CDR3: CSVLEGGNTEAFF. In DNA form, the CDR3 reads TGCAGCGTTTTGGAGGGCGGGAACACTGAAGCTTTCTTT. The rearrangement links TRBV29-1 to TRBJ1-1; the D is unclear. The CDR3 covers 13 residues. The germline V and J ends were trimmed by 5 bases and 1 base, with 11 bases remaining between them. Germline CDR1 reads SQVTM; CDR2 reads ANQGSEA.

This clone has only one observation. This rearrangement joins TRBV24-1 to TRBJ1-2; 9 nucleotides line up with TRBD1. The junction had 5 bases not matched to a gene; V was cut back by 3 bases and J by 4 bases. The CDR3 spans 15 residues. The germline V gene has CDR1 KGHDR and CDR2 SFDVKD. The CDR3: CATSDADRGGYGYTF. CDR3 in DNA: TGTGCCACCAGTGATGCGGACAGGGGTGGCTATGGCTACACCTTC.

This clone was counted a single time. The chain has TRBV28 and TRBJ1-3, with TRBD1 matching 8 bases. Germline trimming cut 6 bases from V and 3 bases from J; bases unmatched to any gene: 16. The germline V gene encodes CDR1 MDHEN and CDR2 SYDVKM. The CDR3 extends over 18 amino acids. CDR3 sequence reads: CASSPGGEVRLSGNTIYF. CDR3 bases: TGTGCCAGCAGCCCAGGGGGCGAAGTCAGGCTTAGTGGAAACACCATATATTTT.

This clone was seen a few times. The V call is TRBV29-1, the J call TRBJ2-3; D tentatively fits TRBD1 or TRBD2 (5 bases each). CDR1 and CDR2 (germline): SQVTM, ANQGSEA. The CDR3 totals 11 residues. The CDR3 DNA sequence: TGCACCACCGTGGGGGCAGATACGCAGTATTTT. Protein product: CTTVGADTQYF.

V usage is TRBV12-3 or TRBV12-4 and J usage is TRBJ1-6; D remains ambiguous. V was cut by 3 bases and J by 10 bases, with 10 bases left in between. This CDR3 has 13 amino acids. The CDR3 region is CASSLGGLSPLHF. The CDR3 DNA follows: TGTGCCAGCAGTTTGGGTGGCCTCTCACCCCTCCACTTT.

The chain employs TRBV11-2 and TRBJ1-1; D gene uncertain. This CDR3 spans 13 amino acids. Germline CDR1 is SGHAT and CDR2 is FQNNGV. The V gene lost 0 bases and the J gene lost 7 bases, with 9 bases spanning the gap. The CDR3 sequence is CASSLDVADEAFF. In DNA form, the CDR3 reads TGTGCCAGCAGCTTAGATGTAGCGGATGAAGCTTTCTTT.

CDR3 DNA: TGCAGCGTTGAAGGAGCGGGAGCGGGAGGGTCCTACAATGAGCAGTTCTTC. Its translation is CSVEGAGAGGSYNEQFF. V gene TRBV29-1 combines with J gene TRBJ2-1, with 10 bases that match TRBD2. V lost 1 base, J lost 1 base, and 7 bases stayed unmatched. From germline, CDR1 is SQVTM and CDR2 ANQGSEA. The CDR3 sequence is 17 residues long.